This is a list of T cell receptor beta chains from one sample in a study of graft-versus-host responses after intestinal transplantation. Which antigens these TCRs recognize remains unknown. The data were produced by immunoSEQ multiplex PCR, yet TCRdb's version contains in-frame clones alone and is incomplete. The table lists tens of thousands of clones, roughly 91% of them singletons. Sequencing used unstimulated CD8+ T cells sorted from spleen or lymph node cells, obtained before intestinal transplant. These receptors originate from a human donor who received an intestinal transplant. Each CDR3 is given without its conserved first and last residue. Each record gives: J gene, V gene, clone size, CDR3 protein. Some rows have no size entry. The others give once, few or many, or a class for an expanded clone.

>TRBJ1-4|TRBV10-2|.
ASSEFTSATNEKLF
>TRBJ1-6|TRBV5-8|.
ASSLGQEKNSPLH
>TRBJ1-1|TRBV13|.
ASSPDRGRNTEAF
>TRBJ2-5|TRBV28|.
ASREEGREYQETQY
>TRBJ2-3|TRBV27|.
ASSPGTSGGYGFRTDTQY
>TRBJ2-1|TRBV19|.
ASSIGQGAYNEQF
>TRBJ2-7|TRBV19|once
ASSFDSERSYEQY
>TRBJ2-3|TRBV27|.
ASSLYPRRGTYSDTQY
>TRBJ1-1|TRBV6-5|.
ASSYGAGVGTEAF
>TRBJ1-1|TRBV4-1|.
ASSPAGTGGSGTEAF
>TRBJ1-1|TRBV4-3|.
ASSQYPGQSMNTEAF
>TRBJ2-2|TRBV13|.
ASSSIYLAENTGELF
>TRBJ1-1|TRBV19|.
ASSVSYRDAEAF
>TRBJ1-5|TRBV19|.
ASSPSGNQPQH
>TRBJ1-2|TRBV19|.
ASSIDRGYGYT
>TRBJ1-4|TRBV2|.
ASRQQGLHEKLF
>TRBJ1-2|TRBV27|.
ASRGRGYGYT
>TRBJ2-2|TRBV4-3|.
ASSQDTGGGELF
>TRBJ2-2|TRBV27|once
ASSSLANTGELF
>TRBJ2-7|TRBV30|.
AWSVLASYEQY
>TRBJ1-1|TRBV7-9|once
ASSRIGWEGGNTEAF
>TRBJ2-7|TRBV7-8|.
ASSLGSRYEQY
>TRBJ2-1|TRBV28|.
ASSQAASVSYNEQF
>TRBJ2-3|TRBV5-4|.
ASRTGTGATDTQY
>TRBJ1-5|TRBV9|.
ASSAGGNSNQPQH
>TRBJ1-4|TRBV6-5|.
AIAQGAYEKLF
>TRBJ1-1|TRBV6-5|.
ASNQAGTEAF
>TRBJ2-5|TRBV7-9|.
ASSSSATGTGAEETQY
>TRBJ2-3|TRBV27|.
ASSLRGTDTQY
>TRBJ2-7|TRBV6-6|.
ASSYGASYEQY
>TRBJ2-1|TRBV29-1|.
SVDGTSGSNYNEQF
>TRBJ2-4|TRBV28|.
ASSLGQGRNIQY
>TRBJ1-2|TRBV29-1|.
SVEASGTGSGYT
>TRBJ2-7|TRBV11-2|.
ASSLKGPGLGAYEQY
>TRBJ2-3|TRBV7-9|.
ASSSSGRGKGGDTQY
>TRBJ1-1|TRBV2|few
ASRTGGREAF
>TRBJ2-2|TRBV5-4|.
ASSLGQNIYTGELF
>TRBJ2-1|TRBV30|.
AWPSGNEQF
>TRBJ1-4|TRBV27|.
ASRGTGENEKLF
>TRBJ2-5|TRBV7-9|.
ASSGEAQETQY
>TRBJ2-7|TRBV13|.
ASSPSGGIYEQY